Only a few counts were recorded for the clone carrying this TCR beta chain. What it binds is not known. Germline is not matched at one junction end, which may reflect a read error. This CDR3 spans 10 amino acids. Germline V gives CDR1 SGHRS, CDR2 YFSETQ. Fresh peripheral blood, around 10 ml, was the PBMC source. RNA served as the template for amplifying TCR beta CDR3 regions. HTBI primers were employed in first-round RT-PCR, then a second-round multiplex PCR followed. MiXCR, run by TCRdb on the multiplex PCR reads, gives a single entry per CDR3 protein. The table has about 700,000 distinct CDR3 sequences, approximately 40% seen once. This sample was taken from a study of Graves' ophthalmopathy and Graves' hyperthyroidism. Study-level findings and limits: Among thyroid clonotypes expanded above 0.001 frequency, most also appeared in blood.

This receptor was taken from an adult man with Graves' ophthalmopathy. The chain carries TRBV5-1 and TRBJ1-2; D ambiguous. Material: peripheral blood. The chain's CDR3 is CASRRGGYTF. As DNA, the CDR3 is TGTGCCAGCAGACGAGGTGGCTACACCTTC.